This TCR beta chain appears in the sequencing data of a study of blood T cells in healthy people across ages. V was clipped by 3 bases and J by 10 bases; unmatched bases: 8. CDR1 MGHRA and CDR2 YSYEKL come from the germline V gene. The CDR3 is 14 residues long. Alongside a J-beta primer mix, a sample-barcoded 5' primer served in a second PCR lasting 7 to 11 cycles. TCRdb re-called the 5' RACE reads with MiXCR, one entry per CDR3 protein. In the table there are about 1.6 million distinct CDR3 sequences, about 35% of which are singletons. The clonotype comes from a woman aged 25 to 39 in good health. The material sequenced was blood. The chain is built from TRBV4-1 and TRBJ2-1; TRBD2 agrees at 8 bases. The CDR3 here is CASSQTGLVYEQFF. The CDR3 nucleotides are TGCGCCAGCAGCCAGACGGGACTAGTTTACGAGCAGTTCTTC.